The sequence of this T cell receptor (beta chain) was determined in a study of T cell repertoires in cytomegalovirus infection. Trimming removed 0 bases at V and 2 bases at J, with 14 bases between. CDR3 size: 16 residues. Germline CDR1 is SGHAT and CDR2 is FQDESV (reference sequence). Study-wide points: In two of eight donors, the top clonotype was HLA-C-restricted CMV-specific.

About this clonotype itself: Its antigen is as yet unknown.

One entry per CDR3 protein results from TCRdb running MiXCR on the reads. The table lists 250,000 or so distinct CDR3 sequences, approximately 17% of them singletons. The J gene is TRBJ2-7, the V gene TRBV11-1; D assignment may be TRBD1 or TRBD2 (5 bases each). Sample: CD8+ T cells from PBMCs. The sequence came from a human donor in good health (CMV status not recorded). Some clones in this sample may be carry-over from other donors' samples. In DNA, the CDR3 is TGTGCCAGCAGCTTAGCGGTGGGGGATTTAACCTACGAGCAGTACTTC. It yields the protein CASSLAVGDLTYEQYF.